This T cell receptor (beta chain) was retrieved from a study of lymphopenia after photon versus proton radiotherapy. In the case of this clone: No antigen is known for it.

TCRdb keeps only in-frame clones here, not all; method: immunoSEQ multiplex PCR. The table lists 25,000 to 30,000 clones, roughly 89% of them singletons. Study results and limitations: Post-nadir diversity loss with photons came from oligoclonal expansion, particularly CD8+ Temra cells. Post-nadir TCR diversity decline inversely tracked overall survival among those who died. Survival link was tested only in deceased patients; proton benefit remains a possibility.

Losses at the gene ends were 5 bases for V and 9 bases for J; bases not matched to a gene: 10. CDR1 and CDR2 (germline): SEHNR, FQNEAQ (reference sequence). This CDR3 is 15 amino acids long. The chain carries TRBV7-9 and TRBJ2-1, with TRBD2 identical over 10 bases. This sample comprised peripheral blood, obtained from a patient treated with proton-based radiotherapy. The TCR comes from a woman aged 55-70 years with cholangiocarcinoma. Some clones in this sample may be carry-over from other donors' samples. The CDR3 DNA reads TGTGCCAGCAGCCCCCAAGCGGGAGGGGTACTTGAGCAGTTCTTC. It yields the protein CASSPQAGGVLEQFF. Together with reference TRBV7-9 and TRBJ2-1, the CDR3 gives the full variable domain: DTGVSQNPRHKITKRGQNVTFRCDPISEHNRLYWYRQTLGQGPEFLTYFQNEAQLEKSRLLSDRFSAERPKGSFSTLEIQRTEQGDSAMYLCASSPQAGGVLEQFFGPGTRLTVL.